The T cell receptor (beta chain) under discussion was sequenced for a study of shared clonotypes between healthy human individuals (dated by TCRdb to the early 2020s). A note on the overall study: A couple of women and three men aged 18 to 49 years were included in the cohort. For each donor, three plates each were used for CD4 naive and CD4 memory, two plates were used for CD8 naive, and one plate was used for CD8 memory. Libraries were prepared and TCR repertoires were sequenced by different laboratories using diverse techniques, in order to increase sequencing depth and limit assay-specific biases. To estimate repertoire size and how much clonotype sharing occurs between individuals, the study deeply sequenced the blood TCR repertoires of several healthy adults. Leukapheresis yielded between about 0.85 and 10 billion PBMCs per donor. Overall results and qualifications from the work: Even with the large sequencing depth, rarefaction of the sorted-subset datasets indicated that sequencing was incomplete. Across four donors, roughly 5.1% of naive CD4, approximately 3.6% of naive CD8, 2.3% of memory CD4, and about 0.44% of memory CD8 clonotypes were shared. Sampling was limited to blood, and TCR repertoires in tissue likely differ from TCR repertoires in blood. Compared with non-shared clonotypes, clonotypes shared by all four sorted-subset donors had higher generation probabilities. Naive subsets generally had larger estimated clonotype richness than memory subsets. Pairwise subsampling indicated that sequencing depth was expected to affect the degree of clonotype sharing among donors. The small number of donors limited the genetic and exposure-history diversity represented.

Using the deep immunoSEQ assay, TCR CDR3 regions were amplified from genomic DNA by multiplex PCR. Genomic DNA extracted from each cell subset was distributed evenly over all wells of several immunoSEQ 96-well plates, and each plate served as one replicate. Each replicate PCR for sorted subsets received about 0.2 ug genomic DNA, equal to tens of thousands of T cell genomes. The purified libraries were quantified using a Qubit 3.0 fluorometer, sized with a Bioanalyzer 2100, and then quantified again using the KAPA Library Quantification kit. A separate single-read 150-cycle Illumina NextSeq 550 flow cell was used to sequence each immunoSEQ 96-well plate. The original pipeline was this. Because the immunoSEQ output included only junctional sequences and no quality scores, the filtering could not be the same as the filtering used for full-length reads. Sequences were annotated with PyIR, a Python wrapper for IgBLAST v1.9, using IMGT germline references to assign V/J genes and CDR3. Reads were removed for weak V/J assignments (E-value above 1e-6), missing CDR3, stop codons, out-of-frame junctions, or ambiguous translated residues. A V3J clonotype was defined by an identical inferred V gene, J gene, and CDR3 amino acid sequence. The percentage overlap between two repertoires was calculated by dividing the number of shared unique clonotypes by the size of the smaller repertoire. Repertoire richness was assessed with RTK rarefaction, the Chao1 estimator, and Recon v2.1 estimates of unobserved clonotypes. For all TCRbeta clonotypes obtained by the gDNA method from several donors, generation probabilities were computed with OLGA. TCRdb obtained this table from immuneACCESS and retained in-frame rearrangements with V and J assigned. These tables miss some clones; where compared with another copy, unresolved V genes account for less than half of the shortfall, and the remainder is unexplained. From that table come the V and J calls and clone size; the DNA was used to work out D and trimming. A total of over a million clones appear in this sample, 75% to 80% of them only once. More than 0.5% of the sample goes to the ten largest clones.

Healthy HIV-negative adults with no recently reported acute infections or vaccinations were included as donors. All donors were Caucasian adults living in Nashville, Tennessee, USA. CD4+ T cells were enriched by magnetic negative selection; naive cells were then positively selected on CD45RA, and the negative fraction formed the memory subset. After blood collection by leukapheresis, PBMCs were isolated using Ficoll-Histopaque density gradient centrifugation and then cryopreserved in the vapor phase of liquid nitrogen. Analytical flow cytometry was used to check the purity and quantity of every magnetically sorted T cell population. Genomic DNA was isolated from every sorted fraction and measured by UV absorbance on a Nanodrop 2000c. CDR1 SGHNT and CDR2 YYREEE were looked up in the germline V gene (reference sequence). Its CDR3 holds 14 amino acids, cysteine through phenylalanine. The retained sequence is limited to the CDR3, 42 bases, with the frame set at the first base. The V end loses 3 bases and the J end loses 0 bases, and a stretch of 6 bases separates them.

This clone turned up a few times. No cognate antigen has been identified for it. Within one base of it there is no much larger clone, and no base qualities were kept. The V gene is TRBV5-4 and the J gene is TRBJ2-2; no D gene can be assigned with confidence. This TCR was recovered from a man aged 18 to 29 in good health. Some clones in this sample may be carry-over from other donors' samples. Sequenced: memory CD4+ T cells from PBMCs. This specimen's cell subset or site label, per the study, means: CD45RA-negative fraction. For the CDR3, the sequence is CASSYQANTGELFF. The DNA sequence is given as TGTGCCAGCAGCTACCAGGCGAACACCGGGGAGCTGTTTTTT.